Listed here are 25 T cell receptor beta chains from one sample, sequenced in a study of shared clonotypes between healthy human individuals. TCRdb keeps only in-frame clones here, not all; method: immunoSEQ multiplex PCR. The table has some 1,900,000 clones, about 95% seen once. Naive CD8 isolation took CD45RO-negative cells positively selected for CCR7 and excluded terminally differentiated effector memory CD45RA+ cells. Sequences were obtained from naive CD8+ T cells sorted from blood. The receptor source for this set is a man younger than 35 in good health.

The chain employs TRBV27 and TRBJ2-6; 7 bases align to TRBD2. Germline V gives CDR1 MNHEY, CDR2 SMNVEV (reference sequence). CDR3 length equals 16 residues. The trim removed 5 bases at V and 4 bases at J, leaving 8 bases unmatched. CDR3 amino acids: CASSTKGGPGANVLTF. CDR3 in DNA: TGTGCCAGCAGTACCAAGGGAGGGCCAGGGGCCAACGTCCTGACTTTC. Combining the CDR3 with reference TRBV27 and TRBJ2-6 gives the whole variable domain EAQVTQNPRYLITVTGKKLTVTCSQNMNHEYMSWYRQDPGLGLRQIYYSMNVEVTDKGDVPEGYKVSRKEKRNFPLILESPSPNQTSLYFCASSTKGGPGANVLTFGAGSRLTVL.

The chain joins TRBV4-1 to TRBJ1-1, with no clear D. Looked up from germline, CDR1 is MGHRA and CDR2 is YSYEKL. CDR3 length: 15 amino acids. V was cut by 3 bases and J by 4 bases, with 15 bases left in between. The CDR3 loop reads CASSQLWASGTEAFF. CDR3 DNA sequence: TGCGCCAGCAGCCAGCTCTGGGCTAGTGGCACTGAAGCTTTCTTT.

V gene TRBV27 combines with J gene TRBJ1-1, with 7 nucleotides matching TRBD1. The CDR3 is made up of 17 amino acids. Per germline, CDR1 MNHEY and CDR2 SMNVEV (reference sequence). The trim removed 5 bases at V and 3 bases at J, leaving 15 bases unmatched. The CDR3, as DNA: TGTGCCAGCAGTCCAATCTCTGTGGAGGGGGCGGACACTGAAGCTTTCTTT. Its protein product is CASSPISVEGADTEAFF.

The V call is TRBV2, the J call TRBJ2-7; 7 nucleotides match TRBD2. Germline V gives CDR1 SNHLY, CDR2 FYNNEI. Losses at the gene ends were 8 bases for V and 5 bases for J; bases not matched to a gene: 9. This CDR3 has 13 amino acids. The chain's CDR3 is CASGGGEGNEQYF. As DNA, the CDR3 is TGTGCCAGCGGCGGCGGGGAGGGGAACGAGCAGTACTTC.

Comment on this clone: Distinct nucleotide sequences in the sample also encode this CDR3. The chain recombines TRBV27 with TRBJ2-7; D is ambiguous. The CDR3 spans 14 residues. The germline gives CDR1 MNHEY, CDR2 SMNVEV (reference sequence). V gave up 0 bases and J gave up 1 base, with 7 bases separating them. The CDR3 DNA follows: TGTGCCAGCAGTTTATCGCAGGATTCCTACGAGCAGTACTTC. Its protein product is CASSLSQDSYEQYF.

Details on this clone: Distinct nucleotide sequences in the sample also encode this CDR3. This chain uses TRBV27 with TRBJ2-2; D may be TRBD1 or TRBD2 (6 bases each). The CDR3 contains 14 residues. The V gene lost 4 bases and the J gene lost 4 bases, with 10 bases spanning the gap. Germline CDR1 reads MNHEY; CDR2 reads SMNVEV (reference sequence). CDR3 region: CASSWGAGTGELFF. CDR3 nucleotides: TGTGCCAGCAGTTGGGGGGCGGGCACCGGGGAGCTGTTTTTT.

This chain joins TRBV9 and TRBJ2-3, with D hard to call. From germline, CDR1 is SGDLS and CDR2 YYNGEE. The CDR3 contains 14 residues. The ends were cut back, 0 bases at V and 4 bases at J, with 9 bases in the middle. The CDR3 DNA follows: TGTGCCAGCAGCGTAGAAAAGAGCGCAGATACGCAGTATTTT. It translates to CASSVEKSADTQYF.

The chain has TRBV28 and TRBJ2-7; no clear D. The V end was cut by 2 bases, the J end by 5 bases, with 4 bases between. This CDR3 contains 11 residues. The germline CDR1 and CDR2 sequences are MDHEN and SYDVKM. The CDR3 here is CASSLPHEQYF. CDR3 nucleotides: TGTGCCAGCAGTTTACCCCACGAGCAGTACTTC.

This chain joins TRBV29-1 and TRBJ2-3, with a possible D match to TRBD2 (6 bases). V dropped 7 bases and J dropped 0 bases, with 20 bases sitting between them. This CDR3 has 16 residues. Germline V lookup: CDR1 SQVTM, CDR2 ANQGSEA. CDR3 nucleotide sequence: TGCAGCGAAAATGGAGGGTACCCCCCTAGCACAGATACGCAGTATTTT. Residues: CSENGGYPPSTDTQYF.

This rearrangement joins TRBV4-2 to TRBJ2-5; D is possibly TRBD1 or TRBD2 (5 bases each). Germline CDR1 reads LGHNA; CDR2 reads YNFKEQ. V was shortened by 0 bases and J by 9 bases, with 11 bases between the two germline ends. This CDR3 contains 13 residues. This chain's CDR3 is CASSQEGRDPQYF. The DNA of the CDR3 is TGTGCCAGCAGCCAAGAGGGACGGGATCCCCAGTACTTC.

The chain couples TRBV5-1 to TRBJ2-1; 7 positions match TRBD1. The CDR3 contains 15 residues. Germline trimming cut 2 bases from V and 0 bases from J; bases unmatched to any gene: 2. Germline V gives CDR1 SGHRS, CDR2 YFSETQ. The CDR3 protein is CASSFRQGSYNEQFF. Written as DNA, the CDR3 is TGCGCCAGCAGCTTCCGACAGGGCTCCTACAATGAGCAGTTCTTC. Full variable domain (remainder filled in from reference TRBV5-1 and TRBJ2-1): KAGVTQTPRYLIKTRGQQVTLSCSPISGHRSVSWYQQTPGQGLQFLFEYFSETQRNKGNFPGRFSGRQFSNSRSEMNVSTLELGDSALYLCASSFRQGSYNEQFFGPGTRLTVL.

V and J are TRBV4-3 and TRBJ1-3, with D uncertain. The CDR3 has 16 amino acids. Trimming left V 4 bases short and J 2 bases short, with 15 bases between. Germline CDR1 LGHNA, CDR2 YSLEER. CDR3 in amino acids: CASSRLTRSAGNTIYF. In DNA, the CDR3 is TGCGCCAGCAGCCGACTCACGAGATCGGCTGGAAACACCATATATTTT.

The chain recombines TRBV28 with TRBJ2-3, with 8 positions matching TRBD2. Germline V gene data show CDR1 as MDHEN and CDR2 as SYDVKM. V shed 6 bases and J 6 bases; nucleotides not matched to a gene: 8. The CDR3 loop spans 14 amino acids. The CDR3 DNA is TGTGCCAGCAGCCACGGACTAGCAGGGGATACGCAGTATTTT. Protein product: CASSHGLAGDTQYF.

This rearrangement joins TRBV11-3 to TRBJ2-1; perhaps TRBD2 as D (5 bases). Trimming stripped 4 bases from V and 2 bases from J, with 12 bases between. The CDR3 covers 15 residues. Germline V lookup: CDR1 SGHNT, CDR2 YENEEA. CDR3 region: CASSSQLAPYNEQFF. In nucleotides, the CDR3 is TGTGCCAGCAGCTCGCAGCTAGCCCCCTACAATGAGCAGTTCTTC.

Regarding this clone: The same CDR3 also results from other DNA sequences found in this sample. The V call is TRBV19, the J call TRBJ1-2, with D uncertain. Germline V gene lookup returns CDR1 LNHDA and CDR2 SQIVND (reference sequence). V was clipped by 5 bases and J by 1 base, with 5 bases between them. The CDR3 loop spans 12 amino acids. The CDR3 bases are TGTGCCAGTAGTTCGGATAACTATGGCTACACCTTC. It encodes CASSSDNYGYTF.

DNA of the CDR3: TGTGCCAGCAGCTTGGGGCTAGGGGGTGAGCAGTTCTTC. It yields the protein CASSLGLGGEQFF. V is TRBV5-6 and J is TRBJ2-1; TRBD1 might be the D (6 bases). This CDR3 contains 13 residues. Trimming shortened V by 0 bases and J by 9 bases, and 10 bases separated the two germline ends. Germline V gives CDR1 SGHDT, CDR2 YYEEEE.

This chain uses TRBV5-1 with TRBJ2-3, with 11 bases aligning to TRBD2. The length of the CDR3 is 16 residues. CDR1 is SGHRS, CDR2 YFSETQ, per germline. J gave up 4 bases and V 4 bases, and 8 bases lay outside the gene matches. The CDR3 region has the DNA TGCGCCAGCAGCCCAATTAGCGGGGGGGCGGCAGATACGCAGTATTTT. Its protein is CASSPISGGAADTQYF. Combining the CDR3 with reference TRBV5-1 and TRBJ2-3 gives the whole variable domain KAGVTQTPRYLIKTRGQQVTLSCSPISGHRSVSWYQQTPGQGLQFLFEYFSETQRNKGNFPGRFSGRQFSNSRSEMNVSTLELGDSALYLCASSPISGGAADTQYFGPGTRLTVL.

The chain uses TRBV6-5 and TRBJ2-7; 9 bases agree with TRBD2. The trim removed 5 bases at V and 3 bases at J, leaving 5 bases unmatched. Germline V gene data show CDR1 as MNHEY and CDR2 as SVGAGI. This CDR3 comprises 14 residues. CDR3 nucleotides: TGTGCCAGCAGTATAGCGGGAGTTAACTACGAGCAGTACTTC. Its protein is CASSIAGVNYEQYF.

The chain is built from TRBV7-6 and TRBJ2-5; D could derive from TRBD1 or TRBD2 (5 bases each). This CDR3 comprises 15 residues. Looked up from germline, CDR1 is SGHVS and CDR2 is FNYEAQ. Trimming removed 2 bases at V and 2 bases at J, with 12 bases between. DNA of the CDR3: TGTGCCAGCAGCTTATATCCCGGGGCTCAAGAGACCCAGTACTTC. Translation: CASSLYPGAQETQYF.

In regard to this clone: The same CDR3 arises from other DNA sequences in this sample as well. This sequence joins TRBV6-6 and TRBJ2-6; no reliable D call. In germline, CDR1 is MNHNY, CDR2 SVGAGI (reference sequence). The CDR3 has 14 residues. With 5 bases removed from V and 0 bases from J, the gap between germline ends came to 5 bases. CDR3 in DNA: TGTGCCAGCAGTACGGCCTCTGGGGCCAACGTCCTGACTTTC. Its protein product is CASSTASGANVLTF.

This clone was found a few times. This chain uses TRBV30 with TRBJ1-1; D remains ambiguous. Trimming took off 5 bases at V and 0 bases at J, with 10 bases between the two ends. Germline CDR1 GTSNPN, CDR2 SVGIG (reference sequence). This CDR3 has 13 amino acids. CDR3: CAWGKIMNTEAFF. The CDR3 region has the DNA TGTGCCTGGGGCAAGATCATGAACACTGAAGCTTTCTTT.

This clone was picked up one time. The CDR3 is CASSIQGVEGIQYF. CDR3 DNA: TGTGCCAGCAGTATACAGGGGGTGGAGGGCATTCAGTACTTC. This chain uses TRBV28 with TRBJ2-4; 8 positions agree with TRBD1. Germline CDR1 is MDHEN and CDR2 is SYDVKM. Trimming at V came to 5 bases and at J to 9 bases, leaving 9 bases not matched to a gene. The CDR3 has 14 residues. Full variable domain (outside the CDR3, taken from reference TRBV28 and TRBJ2-4): DVKVTQSSRYLVKRTGEKVFLECVQDMDHENMFWYRQDPGLGLRLIYFSYDVKMKEKGDIPEGYSVSREKKERFSLILESASTNQTSMYLCASSIQGVEGIQYFGAGTRLSVL.

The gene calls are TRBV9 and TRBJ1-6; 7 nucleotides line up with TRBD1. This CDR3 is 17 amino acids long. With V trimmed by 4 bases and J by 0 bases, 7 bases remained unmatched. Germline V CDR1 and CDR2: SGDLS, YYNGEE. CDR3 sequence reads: CASSRDSLGSYNSPLHF. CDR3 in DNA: TGTGCCAGCAGCAGGGACAGCCTAGGCTCCTATAATTCACCCCTCCACTTT.

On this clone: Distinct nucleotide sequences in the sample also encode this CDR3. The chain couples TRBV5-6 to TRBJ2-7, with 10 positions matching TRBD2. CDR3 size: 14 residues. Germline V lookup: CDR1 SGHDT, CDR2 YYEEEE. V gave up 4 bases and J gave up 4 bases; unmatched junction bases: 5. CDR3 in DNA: TGTGCCAGCAGCCCCGGACTAGCGGTGTACGAGCAGTACTTC. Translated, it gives CASSPGLAVYEQYF.

CDR3 sequence: CASSVSRDSLTGELFF. The CDR3 coding sequence is TGTGCCAGTAGTGTGTCAAGGGACTCTCTCACCGGGGAGCTGTTTTTT. The gene calls are TRBV19 and TRBJ2-2, with a weak D call TRBD2 (6 bases). The CDR3 has 16 amino acids. In germline, CDR1 is LNHDA, CDR2 SQIVND (reference sequence). Trimming took 5 bases from V and 4 from J, leaving 17 bases between them.